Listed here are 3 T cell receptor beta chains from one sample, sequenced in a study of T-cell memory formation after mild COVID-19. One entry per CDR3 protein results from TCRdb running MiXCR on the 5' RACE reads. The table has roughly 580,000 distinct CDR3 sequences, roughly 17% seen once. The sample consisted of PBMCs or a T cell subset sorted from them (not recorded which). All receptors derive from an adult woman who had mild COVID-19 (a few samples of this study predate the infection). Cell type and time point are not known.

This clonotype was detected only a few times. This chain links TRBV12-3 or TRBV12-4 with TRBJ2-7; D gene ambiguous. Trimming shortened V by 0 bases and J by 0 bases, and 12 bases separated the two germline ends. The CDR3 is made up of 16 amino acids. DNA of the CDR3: TGTGCCAGCAGTTTAGCTGAGATTTCCTTCTCCTACGAGCAGTACTTC. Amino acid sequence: CASSLAEISFSYEQYF.

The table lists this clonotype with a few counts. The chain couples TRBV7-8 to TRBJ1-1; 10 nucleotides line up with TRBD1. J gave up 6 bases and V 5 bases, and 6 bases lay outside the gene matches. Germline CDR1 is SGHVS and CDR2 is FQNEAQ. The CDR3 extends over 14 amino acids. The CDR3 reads CASSLGQGGSEAFF. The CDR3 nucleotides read TGTGCCAGCAGCCTCGGACAGGGGGGCTCTGAAGCTTTCTTT. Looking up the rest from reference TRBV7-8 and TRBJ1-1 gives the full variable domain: GAGVSQSPRYKVAKRGQDVALRCDPISGHVSLFWYQQALGQGPEFLTYFQNEAQLDKSGLPSDRFFAERPEGSVSTLKIQRTQQEDSAVYLCASSLGQGGSEAFFGQGTRLTVV.

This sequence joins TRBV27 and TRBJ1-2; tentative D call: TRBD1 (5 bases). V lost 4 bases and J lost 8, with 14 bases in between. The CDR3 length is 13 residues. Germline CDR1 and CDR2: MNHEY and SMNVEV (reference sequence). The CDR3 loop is CASSYGGRRGYTF. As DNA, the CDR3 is TGTGCCAGCAGTTATGGGGGAAGGAGAGGCTACACCTTC.